The source of this T cell receptor beta chain is a study of blood T cell repertoires in COVID-19. Study-level information: Both acute and convalescent COVID-19 samples were obtained from the United States, Italy and Spain.

Original handling: Estimation of nucleated cell counts relied on the amplification of reference gene primers. Produced via immunoSEQ multiplex PCR; TCRdb's table is partial and in-frame only. The D gene and trimming were derived from the DNA, and the V and J assignments and clone size from that table. The table includes some 48,000 clones, 65% to 90% detected once. The Seattle patients joined while their infection was active and were tracked longitudinally afterward. CDR3 length: 16 residues. Germline V gene sequence: CDR1 SGHRS, CDR2 YFSETQ. The V and J ends lost 2 bases and 2 bases, in that order; junction bases with no gene match: 4.

This clonotype originated in a woman aged 80 or over with COVID-19, enrolled during active disease. Sequenced material: peripheral blood. The genes are TRBV5-1 and TRBJ1-5; 10 bases map to TRBD1. The CDR3 DNA is TGCGCCAGCAGCTTAGGGACAGGGGTGGGCAATCAGCCCCAGCATTTT. Protein product: CASSLGTGVGNQPQHF.